This T cell receptor beta chain was obtained from a study of OX40 agonist ivuxolimab in advanced cancers. Turning to the study itself: Cohort: roughly 80% men, mean age 60, aged about 20 to 90. Therapy given before enrollment (anti-PD-1, anti-PD-L1 or anti-CTLA-4) was allowed, and 30% to 50% had some.

Findings and limits, study-wide: The study found that CD8+ T cells averaged more expanded clones than CD4+.

The repertoire was sequenced with immunoSEQ multiplex PCR; TCRdb's copy has only in-frame clones and lacks some. This table holds about 77,000 clones, around four fifths found once. In the case of this clone: No antigen is known for it.

Germline V gives CDR1 SEHNR, CDR2 FQNEAQ (reference sequence). Trimming cost V 6 bases and J 2 bases, with 10 bases left between them. CDR3 length: 13 amino acids. The receptor's source is an adult with an advanced solid tumor such as melanoma, head and neck, liver or kidney cancer. The J gene is TRBJ1-2, the V gene TRBV7-9, with D maybe TRBD1 (5 bases). The sample consisted of CD4+ or CD8+ T cells sorted from blood, taken in a trial of the OX40 agonist ivuxolimab. CDR3 in amino acids: CASRRDENYGYTF. DNA for the CDR3: TGTGCCAGCAGGCGGGACGAAAACTATGGCTACACCTTC.